The rows below give T cell receptor beta chains drawn from one sample of a study of spatial heterogeneity in lung cancer. TCRdb re-derived calls from the 5' RACE reads in MiXCR, one entry per CDR3 protein. The sample holds about 50,000 distinct CDR3 sequences; roughly 7.6% are singletons and the top ten take roughly an eighth. The input for sequencing was PBMCs, taken at surgery. The receptors derive from a female donor with early-stage non-small cell lung cancer. Both conserved end residues are part of each CDR3. Expanded clones get a size class; other rows say once, few or many, or leave the size out.

J,V,size,CDR3
TRBJ2-3,TRBV29-1,few,CSVEDPYTDTQYF
TRBJ2-3,TRBV11-2,many,CASSLGPLGTDTQYF
TRBJ2-7,TRBV27,.,CASRLSGTGAYEQYF
TRBJ2-7,TRBV3-1,.,CASSQGLIAGGSSSYEQYF
TRBJ2-3,TRBV19,medium-sized,CASKPGTSGRGDTQYF
TRBJ1-2,TRBV30,.,CAWRKQGALNYGYTF
TRBJ2-2,TRBV5-1,.,CASSSRGHNTGELFF
TRBJ2-3,TRBV20-1,few,CSARGLAGSTDTQYF
TRBJ1-2,TRBV3-1,.,CASSLRFYGYTF
TRBJ2-7,TRBV4-3,many,CASSQLQGTYEQYF
TRBJ1-5,TRBV29-1,few,CSVEDQGQSFMGNQPQHF
TRBJ1-6,TRBV27,many,CASSWTGGDSPLHF
TRBJ2-3,TRBV6-2/TRBV6-3,few,CASRLAGANTDTQYF
TRBJ2-3,TRBV5-1,.,CASSTSSNTQYF
TRBJ2-3,TRBV7-9,once,CASSSKVVADTQYF
TRBJ1-4,TRBV28,.,CASSLFRTARANNEKLFF
TRBJ2-1,TRBV11-2,many,CASIQWGQPLGPEQFF
TRBJ2-7,TRBV20-1,.,CSASKSASSYEQYF
TRBJ2-2,TRBV4-3,few,CASSQDLFSAGSTGELFF
TRBJ2-5,TRBV3-1,few,CASSQTGRRQETQYF
TRBJ1-3,TRBV3-1,many,CASSQRFLTKTGHHSGNTIYF
TRBJ2-2,TRBV30,many,CALSHTNTGELFF
TRBJ2-3,TRBV19,.,CASSIQGRSTDTQYF
TRBJ2-1,TRBV7-8,few,CASSLAASPLNEQFF
TRBJ1-1,TRBV27,few,CASSGQMNTEAFF
TRBJ2-4,TRBV5-4,.,CASSLGTGGSKNIQYF
TRBJ1-1,TRBV7-2,many,CASSLWRGEDTEAFF
TRBJ2-7,TRBV28,many,CASRPDNYEQYF
TRBJ2-3,TRBV20-1,few,CSASGPQGDTQYF
TRBJ2-3,TRBV10-2,many,CASRMTSGGGTDTQYF
TRBJ1-6,TRBV7-9,many,CASSTGTDNSPLHF
TRBJ2-7,TRBV2,many,CASSEPRGLPYEQYF
TRBJ1-5,TRBV18,many,CASSGTGGGNQPQHF
TRBJ1-1,TRBV29-1,few,CSVGTTGGGTEAFF
TRBJ2-6,TRBV3-1,many,CASSRRGLAETSGANVLTF
TRBJ1-5,TRBV7-2,few,CASSLSLHVNQPQHF
TRBJ2-7,TRBV7-2,few,CASSLENRGLYEQYF
TRBJ2-1,TRBV6-5,many,CASRRGGPYNEQFF
TRBJ2-3,TRBV28,many,CASSFSPDILGTDTQYF
TRBJ1-1,TRBV6-6,few,CASSYAGAEAFF
TRBJ2-5,TRBV6-5,once,CASSSQPGGGGTQYF
TRBJ1-2,TRBV20-1,.,CSASSPVGYGYTF
TRBJ2-6,TRBV7-2,many,CASSPGQGFTSGANVLTF
TRBJ2-3,TRBV16,many,CASSQYVGGAADTQYF
TRBJ2-7,TRBV7-9,.,CASSLESQTDF
TRBJ2-5,TRBV7-2,many,CASSLGSGVQETQYF
TRBJ1-2,TRBV19,few,CASSLLREEGYTF
TRBJ2-7,TRBV6-5,many,CASSYAGRGASSYEQYF
TRBJ2-3,TRBV27,few,CASSSQGWGVGTDTQYF
TRBJ2-3,TRBV3-1,few,CASSHDDSTDTQYF
TRBJ2-2,TRBV7-2,few,CASSFSQGRSGELFF